This entry describes one T cell receptor (beta chain). The authors' processing: Using reference gene primer amplification, nucleated cell counts were estimated. Profiling relied on immunoSEQ multiplex PCR, and the TCRdb table lists in-frame clones only, not all of them. The V and J calls and clone size are taken from that table; D and trimming were inferred from the DNA. The sample comprises fewer than 300,000 clones, approximately 77% of which are singletons, and 3.1% rests with the top ten. These data belong to a study of blood T cell repertoires in COVID-19. In the study overall: Specimens from acute and convalescent COVID-19 originated in the United States, Italy and Spain. From T cells, B-cell-depleted T cells, or PBMCs came the material, which was cDNA or gDNA.

Germline V lookup: CDR1 LNHNV, CDR2 YYDKDF (reference sequence). V lost 5 bases, J lost 3 bases, and 9 bases stayed unmatched. The CDR3 has 17 amino acids. The chain links TRBV15 to TRBJ2-1, with 11 bases identical to TRBD2. Sequencing was performed on peripheral blood. This TCR was recovered from a woman in her late teens or twenties with acute or convalescent COVID-19. The CDR3 reads CATSGGLAGQLYNEQFF. CDR3 DNA: TGTGCCACCAGCGGAGGACTAGCGGGTCAACTCTACAATGAGCAGTTCTTC.